This T cell receptor beta chain was recorded in a study of blood T cell repertoires in COVID-19. About the research overall: Acute and convalescent COVID-19 specimens originated in the United States, Italy and Spain. Sources were T cells, B-cell-depleted T cells, or PBMCs; the material itself was cDNA or gDNA.

Original handling: Amplification of reference gene primers was used by the study to estimate nucleated cell counts. Clones were read by immunoSEQ multiplex PCR, and TCRdb kept only the in-frame ones, dropping some. Clone size and the V and J calls come from that table; the DNA yielded D and trimming. The sample has approximately 140,000 clones; 85% are singletons. CDR3 length: 15 residues. Germline V CDR1 and CDR2: LNHDA, SQIVND (reference sequence). V was clipped by 9 bases and J by 3 bases; unmatched bases: 7. The chain couples TRBV19 to TRBJ2-6; TRBD1 matches at 8 bases. The TCR was taken from a woman aged 40 to 49 with active or convalescent COVID-19. Specimen: peripheral blood. The CDR3 loop reads CASLQGAGGANVLTF. CDR3 sequence (DNA): TGTGCCAGCCTCCAGGGGGCGGGTGGGGCCAACGTCCTGACTTTC.